The next 14 T cell receptor beta chains were all read from a single sample in a study of T cell clonality in common variable immunodeficiency. Findings and caveats of the study: In common variable immunodeficiency, TCR beta chains reportedly carried fewer deletions and N-nucleotide insertions.

These TCRs' antigens remain unknown. The protocol was immunoSEQ multiplex PCR, while the TCRdb copy is restricted to in-frame clones and leaves out a portion. The sample has about 19,000 clones, none seen only once. The sequenced sample was peripheral blood mononuclear cells. These receptors came from a human donor with common variable immunodeficiency.

This clone was detected a few times. The CDR3 end falls 3 residues outside the read, so it is completed with the germline J gene. V gene TRBV7-9 combines with J gene TRBJ2-1, with D tentatively TRBD2 (6 bases). Trimming shortened V by 1 base and J by 6 bases, and 10 bases separated the two germline ends. The CDR3 length is 14 residues. Germline V lookup: CDR1 SEHNR, CDR2 FQNEAQ (reference sequence). The sequenced part of the CDR3 DNA is TGTGCCAGCAGCTTAGTGGGGACTTTCAATGAG. It codes for CASSLVGTFNE. The full CDR3 protein reads CASSLVGTFNEQFF.

This clone was observed a handful of times. Coverage ceases 3 residues before the CDR3 finishes, and the germline J gene fills in the end. This chain links TRBV19 with TRBJ1-1; TRBD1 is a possible D gene (5 bases). Germline V lookup: CDR1 LNHDA, CDR2 SQIVND (reference sequence). The CDR3 contains 13 residues. Trimming took off 6 bases at V and 0 bases at J, with 8 bases between the two ends. The covered CDR3 bases are TGTGCCAGTAGGGGACTTCTGAACACTGAA. This codes for CASRGLLNTE. From start to end, the CDR3 is CASRGLLNTEAFF.

Worth noting for this clone: Sequencing ends 3 residues short of the CDR3 end; the germline J gene provides the rest. The V call is TRBV7-9, the J call TRBJ1-4, with 10 bases matching TRBD1. The V gene's germline CDR1 is SEHNR and CDR2 FQNEAQ (reference sequence). The CDR3 length is 15 residues. V gave up 6 bases and J gave up 6 bases; unmatched junction bases: 7. CDR3: CASRHPGTGDEKLFF. The covered CDR3 bases are TGTGCCAGCAGACACCCTGGGACAGGGGATGAAAAA.

There are many counts of this clone. The read finishes 3 residues shy of the CDR3 end, and the germline J gene is used to complete it. The chain recombines TRBV20-1 with TRBJ1-3, with D uncertain. The CDR3 totals 11 residues. Germline loops: CDR1 DFQATT, CDR2 SNEGSKA (reference sequence). Trimming removed 6 bases at V and 6 bases at J, with 9 bases between. The CDR3 loop is CSASGINTIYF. The CDR3 bases that were read are TGCAGTGCATCGGGGATAAACACC.

This clone was recorded a few times. The observed sequence ends 3 residues before the CDR3 terminus, with the missing tail filled in from the germline J gene. The rearrangement joins TRBV5-1 to TRBJ2-3; D remains ambiguous. Germline CDR1 and CDR2: SGHRS and YFSETQ. The CDR3 runs to 15 residues. With 1 base removed from V and 4 bases from J, the gap between germline ends came to 13 bases. The DNA read from the CDR3 is TGCGCCAGCAGCTTGTATCCCGGCGGCGCAGATACG. Its translation: CASSLYPGGADT. The CDR3 as a whole reads CASSLYPGGADTQYF.

A few counts support this clone. The missing CDR3 end, 3 residues past where the read stops, is filled in from the germline J gene. The rearrangement joins TRBV11-2 to TRBJ2-7; 7 bases are a match to TRBD1. The V gene end was trimmed by 3 bases and the J gene end by 4 bases; junction bases not matched to a gene: 9. The CDR3 length is 15 residues. Germline CDR1 is SGHAT and CDR2 is FQNNGV. CDR3 region: CASSFTYRGDYEQYF. The sequenced CDR3 bases are TGTGCCAGCAGCTTTACATACAGGGGTGATTACGAG.

The CDR3 DNA, read in part, is TGTGCCAGCAGTGAACCGGGACAGGGGGTTCGGGGC. Protein sequence: CASSEPGQGVRG. The full CDR3 protein reads CASSEPGQGVRGYTF. The genes are TRBV6-1 and TRBJ1-2; 11 bases agree with TRBD1. The read ends 3 residues before the CDR3 terminus; that terminus is restored from the germline J gene. The germline V gene encodes CDR1 MNHNS and CDR2 SASEGT. CDR3 size: 15 residues.

This clone appeared a few times. The read gets to within 3 residues of the CDR3 end, and the germline J gene fills in the rest. The gene calls are TRBV19 and TRBJ2-1; D possibly corresponds to TRBD2 (7 bases). Germline V gene sequence: CDR1 LNHDA, CDR2 SQIVND (reference sequence). The CDR3 sequence is 13 residues long. The V end lost 11 bases, the J end lost 3 bases, and 14 bases lay between the germline ends. The CDR3 here is CASGASGYNEQFF. Incomplete CDR3 DNA: TGTGCCTCGGGGGCTAGCGGCTACAATGAG.

There are many counts of this clone. The missing CDR3 end, 3 residues past where the read stops, is filled in from the germline J gene. This sequence joins TRBV7-2 and TRBJ2-7; D remains ambiguous. Germline-derived CDR1 and CDR2 are SGHTA and FQGNSA. Deletions cut 3 bases from V and 3 bases from J, with 6 bases between. CDR3 length: 12 amino acids. The CDR3 bases that were read are TGTGCCAGCAGCTTCCCTAGCTACGAG. Encoded protein: CASSFPSYE. The complete CDR3 reads CASSFPSYEQYF.

A word on this clone: The missing CDR3 end, 3 residues past where the read stops, is filled in from the germline J gene. The chain recombines TRBV30 with TRBJ2-7; 9 positions agree with TRBD1. After removal of 4 bases from V and 5 bases from J, the junction contained 6 bases not matched to a gene. Germline V lookup: CDR1 GTSNPN, CDR2 SVGIG (reference sequence). CDR3 size: 13 residues. This chain's CDR3 is CAWISGQGNEQYF. The sequenced part of the CDR3 DNA is TGTGCCTGGATTTCGGGACAGGGAAACGAG.

This clone was counted only a few times. The CDR3 end is not reached by the read, which stops 3 residues before it; the germline J gene fills it in. The chain is built from TRBV18 and TRBJ2-3; 7 nucleotides line up with TRBD1. There are 21 residues in the CDR3. The germline gives CDR1 KGHSH, CDR2 LQKENI. V lost 1 base, J lost 3 bases, and 22 bases stayed unmatched. The chain's CDR3 is CASSPRVGTVWASTPTDTQYF. The covered CDR3 bases are TGTGCCAGCTCACCACGTGTCGGGACAGTATGGGCCTCAACCCCAACAGATACG.

There are a few counts of this clone. Partial CDR3 DNA: TGTGCCAGCAGTGCCGAGACAGGGACTAGCACAGATACG. This translates into CASSAETGTSTDT. The whole CDR3 region reads CASSAETGTSTDTQYF. This chain links TRBV6-1 with TRBJ2-3; weak D call: TRBD1 (7 bases). The read finishes 3 residues shy of the CDR3 end, and the germline J gene is used to complete it. CDR1 MNHNS and CDR2 SASEGT come from the germline V gene. The CDR3 is 16 amino acids. V gave up 4 bases and J gave up 0 bases, with 14 bases separating them.

On this clone itself: Read data end 3 residues before the CDR3 end; the end is taken from the germline J gene. The V gene is TRBV7-2, the J gene TRBJ1-4; no clear D. V dropped 5 bases and J dropped 0 bases, with 10 bases sitting between them. The CDR3 has 15 amino acids. In germline, CDR1 is SGHTA, CDR2 FQGNSA. The sequenced CDR3 bases are TGTGCCAGCAGCACCCTTCGGTCAACTAATGAAAAA. Its protein product is CASSTLRSTNEK. The full CDR3 reads CASSTLRSTNEKLFF.

This clone was detected a few times. The read ends 3 residues shy of where the CDR3 ends; the end is completed using the germline J gene. The V call is TRBV6-2 or TRBV6-3, the J call TRBJ1-3; a weak D match, TRBD1 (5 bases). The germline gives CDR1 MNHEY, CDR2 SVGEGT. V was clipped by 0 bases and J by 4 bases, with 7 bases between them. The CDR3 has 14 residues. The covered CDR3 bases are TGTGCCAGCAGTTACTCCAGGGCCGGAAACACC. Residues: CASSYSRAGNT. The full CDR3 reads CASSYSRAGNTIYF.